This is a list of T cell receptor beta chains from one sample in a study of blood T cells in healthy people across ages. One entry per CDR3 protein, called by TCRdb with MiXCR from the 5' RACE reads. The repertoire has roughly 700,000 distinct CDR3 sequences, about 52% of them found once; the top ten carry 25% to 35%. The sequenced sample was blood. The origin of the receptors is a woman in her sixties or seventies in good health. The CDR3 runs from the conserved cysteine through the conserved F or W. The order of the fields is V gene, J gene, D gene, CDR3 protein. A D gene is named only where the DNA matches it firmly.

V: TRBV27
J: TRBJ2-1
D: TRBD1
CDR3: CASSSRDRGFLSSYNEQFF

V: TRBV10-3
J: TRBJ2-3
D: -
CDR3: CAISESAWPDTQYF

V: TRBV20-1
J: TRBJ2-7
D: -
CDR3: CSANRDNEQYF

V: TRBV6-6
J: TRBJ2-5
D: -
CDR3: CASSYSLGETQYF

V: TRBV9
J: -
D: -
CDR3: CASSPAVLGFGNTYEQYF

V: TRBV28
J: TRBJ2-5
D: -
CDR3: CASSFIQETQYF

V: TRBV12-5
J: TRBJ2-3
D: -
CDR3: CASGSHLGDTQYF

V: TRBV18
J: TRBJ2-2
D: TRBD2
CDR3: CASSPVGGPNTGELFF

V: TRBV28
J: -
D: -
CDR3: CASRRQGSDEQYF

V: TRBV5-5
J: TRBJ2-3
D: -
CDR3: CASSLQTDTQYF

V: TRBV5-1
J: TRBJ2-3
D: -
CDR3: CASRPGAVSTDTQYF

V: TRBV7-3
J: TRBJ1-6
D: -
CDR3: CASSLEGHSPLHF

V: TRBV2
J: -
D: TRBD2
CDR3: CASSSGRAMYEQYF

V: TRBV7-3
J: -
D: TRBD1
CDR3: CASSLRTGNQETQFF

V: TRBV7-9
J: TRBJ2-7
D: TRBD2
CDR3: CASRSSGRAREQYF

V: TRBV29-1
J: TRBJ2-7
D: TRBD1
CDR3: CSVTSWGTGGYEQYF

V: TRBV20-1
J: TRBJ2-7
D: -
CDR3: CSATTSYEQYF

V: TRBV5-1
J: TRBJ1-1
D: -
CDR3: CASSVEPGVGAFF

V: TRBV28
J: TRBJ2-3
D: TRBD1
CDR3: CASSLRTGGDTQYF

V: TRBV12-3/TRBV12-4
J: TRBJ2-5
D: -
CDR3: CASSPRTGGQGTQYF

V: TRBV7-8
J: TRBJ2-7
D: -
CDR3: CASSLARGSAYEQYF

V: TRBV20-1
J: TRBJ2-6
D: -
CDR3: CSARGQSEGAGANVLTF

V: TRBV7-2
J: -
D: -
CDR3: CASSSRFNYEQYF

V: TRBV18
J: TRBJ1-1
D: -
CDR3: CASSPRGIAEAFF

V: TRBV9
J: -
D: TRBD1
CDR3: CASSPSGGAPDEQYF

V: TRBV10-3
J: TRBJ2-7
D: -
CDR3: CAISGSQGYEQYF

V: TRBV2
J: TRBJ2-3
D: TRBD2
CDR3: CASSAQSGGKDTQYF

V: TRBV24-1
J: TRBJ2-3
D: TRBD1
CDR3: CATRPTGVTDTQYF

V: TRBV2
J: TRBJ2-3
D: -
CDR3: CASSEGGSRDTQYF

V: TRBV4-3
J: TRBJ2-5
D: -
CDR3: CASSQDMSQKTQYF

V: TRBV5-1
J: -
D: TRBD1
CDR3: CASAGGQDGETQYF

V: TRBV4-3
J: TRBJ2-1
D: TRBD1
CDR3: CASSRDGVARGHVDEQFF

V: TRBV3-1
J: TRBJ1-2
D: TRBD1
CDR3: CASSPRQGQGYTF

V: TRBV7-9
J: TRBJ2-3
D: TRBD2
CDR3: CASTPGLADTDTQYF

V: TRBV20-1
J: TRBJ2-1
D: -
CDR3: CSARIVGGGMSYNEQFF

V: TRBV20-1
J: TRBJ1-1
D: -
CDR3: CSAIEGGGTEAFF

V: TRBV29-1
J: TRBJ2-5
D: -
CDR3: CSVKYNEQYF

V: TRBV3-1
J: TRBJ2-7
D: -
CDR3: CATGNFGDSYEQYF

V: TRBV29-1
J: TRBJ2-7
D: TRBD1
CDR3: CSVGPGQGGYEQYF

V: TRBV20-1
J: TRBJ2-5
D: TRBD2
CDR3: CSAQREVFETQYF

V: TRBV4-3
J: TRBJ2-5
D: -
CDR3: CASSLEYRAARGAQYF

V: TRBV18
J: TRBJ1-1
D: -
CDR3: CASSQQGENTEAFF

V: TRBV7-2
J: TRBJ1-2
D: -
CDR3: CASSPHDYGYTF

V: TRBV5-1
J: TRBJ2-7
D: TRBD1
CDR3: CASSPRRGQRGYEQYF

V: TRBV5-1
J: TRBJ2-7
D: -
CDR3: CASSLGQVLLYEQYF

V: TRBV7-6
J: TRBJ1-1
D: -
CDR3: CASSLPPGGGTEAFF

V: TRBV20-1
J: TRBJ1-5
D: TRBD1
CDR3: CSALDRGNQPQHF

V: TRBV7-9
J: TRBJ2-7
D: TRBD2
CDR3: CASSPSASGSYEQYF

V: TRBV4-3
J: TRBJ2-7
D: TRBD1
CDR3: CASSQDTGDRDEQYF